This is a list of T cell receptor beta chains from one sample in a study of blood T cell repertoires in COVID-19. Generated by immunoSEQ multiplex PCR, the TCRdb table keeps only in-frame clones and is missing some. The sample has approximately 120,000 clones, 70% to 90% seen once. Sequencing was performed on peripheral blood. The receptors were gathered from a woman aged 60-75 years with acute or convalescent COVID-19. Each CDR3 is given with its conserved first and last residue. A D gene is named only where the DNA matches it firmly. Part of the rows lack a size; the others show once, few, many or a class for expanded clones.

V	size	J	D	DNA	CDR3
TRBV7-7	NA	TRBJ2-7	NA	TGTGCTAGCAGCCTCAGGGAGGCCAGAGGGCAGGGAGGCTACGAGCAGTACTTC	CASSLREARGQGGYEQYF
TRBV19	once	TRBJ2-5	NA	TGTGCCAGTAGTATCCCACAGGGACCACAAGAGACCCAGTACTTC	CASSIPQGPQETQYF
TRBV30	NA	TRBJ1-1	TRBD1	TGTGCCTGGAGTGTACTCGGACAGGGGGGCACTGAAGCTTTCTTT	CAWSVLGQGGTEAFF
TRBV9	NA	TRBJ2-2	NA	TGTGCCAGCAGCCCCGCGGGGCAGGTTGCGAACACCGGGGAGCTGTTTTTT	CASSPAGQVANTGELFF
TRBV11-2	NA	TRBJ2-7	TRBD1	TGTGCCAGCAGCTATAACAGGGGTAGTCCCTACGAGCAGTACTTC	CASSYNRGSPYEQYF
TRBV19	once	TRBJ2-3	NA	TGTGCCAGTAGTAGGGCCTCAGATACGCAGTATTTT	CASSRASDTQYF
TRBV18	NA	TRBJ1-1	NA	TGTGCCAGCTCACCACAATCAGGAGGAGGAGACACTGAAGCTTTCTTT	CASSPQSGGGDTEAFF
TRBV2	few	TRBJ2-2	NA	TGTGCCAGCAGTGAAGACTCGGGGGAGCTGTTTTTT	CASSEDSGELFF
TRBV10-3	NA	TRBJ2-5	TRBD1	TGTGCCATCAGGGGACAGGGCCAGGAGACCCAGTACTTC	CAIRGQGQETQYF
TRBV21-1	NA	TRBJ2-2	NA	TGTGCCAGCAGCAAAAGGGTAGGGGTCGGCGGGGAGCTGTTTTTT	CASSKRVGVGGELFF
TRBV6-5	once	TRBJ1-4	NA	TGTGCCAGCAGGCCGGAGGGGCGGGATGAAAAACTGTTTTTT	CASRPEGRDEKLFF
TRBV28	NA	TRBJ2-3	TRBD1	TGTGCCAGCAGGACGACAGGGGGAGGTACGCAGTATTTT	CASRTTGGGTQYF
TRBV5-1	NA	TRBJ1-2	TRBD1	TGCGCCAGCTCCACAACGGGAGGGGGCGCGGGCTACACCTTC	CASSTTGGGAGYTF
TRBV7-2	NA	TRBJ2-1	NA	TGTGCCAGCATCCCCAGCGTGGCGTACAATGAGCAGTTCTTC	CASIPSVAYNEQFF
TRBV3-1/TRBV3-2	few	TRBJ1-1	NA	TGTGCCAGCAGCCAACGGAACACTGAAGCTTTCTTT	CASSQRNTEAFF
TRBV6-2/TRBV6-3	NA	TRBJ1-2	NA	TGTGCCAGCAGTTATATTCGGGGAAGCTACACCTTC	CASSYIRGSYTF
TRBV2	NA	TRBJ2-2	TRBD2	TGTGCCAGCAGAGATGGACTAGCGGGGGTTTCCGGGGAGCTGTTTTTT	CASRDGLAGVSGELFF
TRBV28	NA	TRBJ2-2	TRBD1	TGTGCCATTCGGACAGGGATGAACACCGGGGAGCTGTTTTTT	CAIRTGMNTGELFF
TRBV30	NA	TRBJ1-5	TRBD1	TGTGCCTGGTCAACAGGGGACAATCAGCCCCAGCATTTT	CAWSTGDNQPQHF
TRBV19	NA	TRBJ1-5	NA	TGTGCCAGTAGTGCCTTAACAGGGTATCAGCCCCAGCATTTT	CASSALTGYQPQHF
TRBV12-3/TRBV12-4	NA	TRBJ2-1	TRBD1	TGCATATCCGGGACAGGGGGTCGCCTGGGGTTCTTC	CISGTGGRLGFF
TRBV7-9	NA	TRBJ1-1	NA	TGTGCCAGCAGCGTATACAGGGAAGGCAACACTGAAGCTTTCTTT	CASSVYREGNTEAFF
TRBV27	NA	TRBJ1-1	TRBD1	TGTGCCAGCAGTTTCTCCCGACAGGGGGCGGCTGGCACTGAAGCTTTCTTT	CASSFSRQGAAGTEAFF
TRBV7-3	NA	TRBJ2-2	NA	TGTGCCAGCAGCCTCGGGGGTTCTGGGGAGCTGTTTTTT	CASSLGGSGELFF
TRBV7-9	many	TRBJ2-1	NA	TGTGCCAGCAGGTCTAGGTTAAACGATGAGCAGTTCTTC	CASRSRLNDEQFF
TRBV4-2	NA	TRBJ2-1	NA	TGTGCCAGCAGCCCCCCCATAGGGGCGGGGTCCTACAATGAGCAGTTCTTC	CASSPPIGAGSYNEQFF
TRBV30	NA	TRBJ1-6	NA	TGTGCCTGGAGTGCAGGCCAGGGAATTTCACCCCTCCACTTT	CAWSAGQGISPLHF